This T cell receptor beta chain was sequenced during a study of blood T cell repertoires in COVID-19. As for the study in general: Sites in the United States, Italy and Spain provided acute and convalescent COVID-19 samples.

The sample holds one count of this clone. Deletions cut 0 bases from V and 3 bases from J, with 16 bases between. The germline gives CDR1 SGDLS, CDR2 YYNGEE. This CDR3 spans 16 amino acids. As originally analysed: Reference gene primer amplification in the assay estimated nucleated cell counts. This table comes from immunoSEQ multiplex PCR, and its TCRdb copy is limited to in-frame clones, with some not included. V, J and clone size are those of that table, while D and trimming were read from the DNA. The data hold about 250,000 clones, with 88% observed a single time. The sample comprised peripheral blood. The receptor's source is a woman in her thirties or forties who had recovered from COVID-19. The chain carries TRBV9 and TRBJ2-7; perhaps TRBD2 as D (5 bases). CDR3 amino acids: CASSVGERSDHYEQYF. CDR3 sequence (DNA): TGTGCCAGCAGCGTAGGGGAGAGGTCCGACCACTACGAGCAGTACTTC.